A single T cell receptor beta chain is shown here with its context. Its antigen is as yet unknown. The data originate from a study of CD8 T cells in ankylosing spondylitis. Points from the study as a whole: Clones tied to disease were said to be significantly enriched in matched ankylosing spondylitis synovial fluid. Some motif variants were previously reported in reactive arthritis synovial fluid and blood. Peripheral blood held disease-linked clones only at relatively low frequency, and these were CD8+.

There are 14 residues in the CDR3. V dropped 5 bases and J dropped 5 bases, with 15 bases sitting between them. Germline lookup yields CDR1 SNHLY and CDR2 FYNNEI. In making TCR beta libraries, quantitative 5'-RACE with molecular barcodes was used. Each CDR3 protein is one row after TCRdb ran MiXCR on the 5' RACE reads. Found here are roughly 150,000 distinct CDR3 sequences, approximately 10% of them singletons; the top ten hold about 14%. What was sequenced was blood, either unsorted or a sorted T cell fraction (not recorded which). The V gene is TRBV2, the J gene TRBJ2-5; no clear D gene. The clonotype originates from a female donor with ankylosing spondylitis or in good health (not recorded which). The CDR3 DNA reads TGTGCCAGCAGTCCCGGACCCTATCGGGAGACCCAGTACTTC. This translates into CASSPGPYRETQYF.